One sample yielded the 29 T cell receptor beta chains listed below, sequenced in a study of T cell responses to AZD1222 COVID-19 vaccine. Sequencing was performed with immunoSEQ multiplex PCR; in TCRdb, only in-frame clones are kept and a portion is missing. There are about 130,000 clones in the sample; roughly nine tenths occur only once, and 4% to 4.5% lies in the top ten. Sequences were derived from peripheral blood, sampled on day 0 of AZD1222 vaccination. The receptors stem from an adult in good health.

The rearrangement joins TRBV10-2 to TRBJ2-1; the D is unclear. Germline loops: CDR1 WSHSY, CDR2 SAAADI. V lost 8 bases to trimming and J lost 10 bases, with 15 bases between them. This CDR3 is built from 12 residues. CDR3 in DNA: TGCGCCAGCCGTCCGGCAGGACGAGAGCAGTTCTTC. Encoded protein: CASRPAGREQFF.

The chain joins TRBV5-1 to TRBJ2-7; possible D gene TRBD1, 6 bases. V was trimmed by 0 bases and J by 2 bases, leaving 9 bases between them. The CDR3 runs 14 residues. Germline lookup yields CDR1 SGHRS and CDR2 YFSETQ. The CDR3 loop is CASSLVDSTYEQYF. The CDR3 region has the DNA TGCGCCAGCAGCTTGGTGGACAGCACCTACGAGCAGTACTTC.

This clone was detected only once. The chain joins TRBV12-3 or TRBV12-4 to TRBJ1-2, with 8 bases that match TRBD1. The CDR3 is 13 residues long. V gave up 5 bases and J gave up 6 bases; unmatched junction bases: 5. CDR3 DNA sequence: TGTGCCAGCAGTATAGGACAGGGTCATGGCTACACCTTC. This codes for CASSIGQGHGYTF.

This chain joins TRBV6-2 or TRBV6-3 and TRBJ1-3; maybe TRBD1 (5 bases). V gave up 2 bases and J gave up 0 bases, with 17 bases separating them. Germline CDR1 reads MNHEY; CDR2 reads SVGEGT. The CDR3 spans 18 residues. The CDR3 here is CASSYMPPGRLSGNTIYF. In DNA form, the CDR3 reads TGTGCCAGCAGTTACATGCCTCCGGGGCGACTCTCTGGAAACACCATATATTTT.

V and J are TRBV24-1 and TRBJ2-2, with 12 bases aligning to TRBD2. The V and J ends lost 1 base and 3 bases, in that order; junction bases with no gene match: 2. Germline V gene lookup returns CDR1 KGHDR and CDR2 SFDVKD. The CDR3 totals 17 residues. The CDR3 DNA follows: TGTGCCACCAGTGATTTACTAGCGGGGGGTGACACCGGGGAGCTGTTTTTT. This codes for CATSDLLAGGDTGELFF.

A single count supports this clone. The rearrangement uses TRBV18 and TRBJ2-5; D is tentatively TRBD1 or TRBD2 (6 bases each). The CDR3 has 13 residues. CDR1 is KGHSH and CDR2 is LQKENI in the germline V gene. V was clipped by 1 base and J by 5 bases, with 8 bases between them. This CDR3 reads CASSPQGGETQYF. The CDR3 DNA is TGTGCCAGCTCACCACAAGGGGGGGAGACCCAGTACTTC.

About this clone itself: The sample carries other DNA sequences with the same CDR3. CDR3 sequence: CASSPRGVGYEQYF. The CDR3 coding sequence is TGTGCCAGCAGCCCGAGGGGGGTTGGCTACGAGCAGTACTTC. The rearrangement joins TRBV9 to TRBJ2-7; D may be TRBD1 or TRBD2 (6 bases each). The CDR3 covers 14 residues. CDR1 and CDR2 (germline): SGDLS, YYNGEE. Trimming took 4 bases from V and 3 from J, leaving 14 bases between them.

The chain recombines TRBV7-3 with TRBJ1-5, with D uncertain. Germline CDR1 and CDR2: SGHTA and FQGTGA. V gave up 2 bases and J gave up 0 bases, with 11 bases separating them. The CDR3 has 16 residues. CDR3 DNA: TGTGCCAGCAGCTTAGGTGGGAAATATAGCAATCAGCCCCAGCATTTT. Its translation is CASSLGGKYSNQPQHF. Complete variable domain (other parts from reference TRBV7-3 and TRBJ1-5): GAGVSQTPSNKVTEKGKYVELRCDPISGHTALYWYRQSLGQGPEFLIYFQGTGAADDSGLPNDRFFAVRPEGSVSTLKIQRTERGDSAVYLCASSLGGKYSNQPQHFGDGTRLSIL.

The table lists this clone with a count of one. This chain joins TRBV4-1 and TRBJ1-1; D unresolved. Germline CDR1 MGHRA, CDR2 YSYEKL. The V and J ends lost 4 bases and 0 bases respectively, with 15 bases between them. CDR3 length equals 16 residues. For the CDR3, the DNA is TGCGCCAGCAGCCGAGGACGGGGTGGGATGAACACTGAAGCTTTCTTT. This codes for CASSRGRGGMNTEAFF.

The V and J genes are TRBV5-1 and TRBJ1-4, with a weak D call TRBD1 (5 bases). V was pared by 4 bases and J by 4 bases, with 11 bases between. From germline, CDR1 is SGHRS and CDR2 YFSETQ. The CDR3 extends over 14 amino acids. The CDR3 DNA is TGCGCCAGCAGCCAACAAGGGGTTAATGAAAAACTGTTTTTT. This codes for CASSQQGVNEKLFF.

The V and J genes are TRBV29-1 and TRBJ1-2; a possible D gene is TRBD1 (5 bases). The V end lost 3 bases, the J end lost 1 base, and 9 bases lay between the germline ends. The CDR3 is 13 amino acids. CDR1 and CDR2 (germline): SQVTM, ANQGSEA. The CDR3 reads CSVEEDINYGYTF. In DNA, the CDR3 is TGCAGCGTTGAGGAGGACATTAACTATGGCTACACCTTC. The full variable domain, its missing parts supplied by reference TRBV29-1 and TRBJ1-2, is SAVISQKPSRDICQRGTSLTIQCQVDSQVTMMFWYRQQPGQSLTLIATANQGSEATYESGFVIDKFPISRPNLTFSTLTVSNMSPEDSSIYLCSVEEDINYGYTFGSGTRLTVV.

The chain joins TRBV9 to TRBJ2-1; 10 bases are a match to TRBD1. Germline values: CDR1 SGDLS, CDR2 YYNGEE. V dropped 2 bases and J dropped 8; count of bases not matched to a gene: 7. The CDR3 runs 15 residues. In DNA, the CDR3 is TGTGCCAGCAGCGTCCGGGACAGGGGACGCGATGAGCAGTTCTTC. It codes for CASSVRDRGRDEQFF.

This clone appeared once. The chain carries TRBV10-3 and TRBJ2-1; D unresolved. V was clipped by 6 bases and J by 7 bases, with 13 bases between them. This CDR3 region has 13 residues. From germline, CDR1 is ENHRY and CDR2 SYGVKD. CDR3 in amino acids: CAISTWEGNEQFF. DNA for the CDR3: TGTGCCATCAGCACCTGGGAAGGGAATGAGCAGTTCTTC.

The rearrangement joins TRBV6-5 to TRBJ2-1; perhaps TRBD1 as D (6 bases). Germline CDR1 and CDR2: MNHEY and SVGAGI. The CDR3 is 14 residues long. V was shortened by 5 bases and J by 7 bases, with 15 bases between the two germline ends. The CDR3 bases are TGTGCCAGCAGTCCCCGCTCAGGGGTTAATGAGCAGTTCTTC. Protein: CASSPRSGVNEQFF.

The chain links TRBV19 to TRBJ2-1; 11 nucleotides align to TRBD2. CDR3 length equals 16 residues. Trimming cost V 5 bases and J 6 bases; bases outside gene matches: 9. CDR1 and CDR2 (germline): LNHDA, SQIVND (reference sequence). The CDR3 spells CASSLASGRWGNEQFF. Written as DNA, the CDR3 is TGTGCCAGTAGTCTTGCTAGCGGGAGGTGGGGCAATGAGCAGTTCTTC.

The J gene is TRBJ1-6, the V gene TRBV18; D is possibly TRBD1 (5 bases). Germline CDR1 KGHSH, CDR2 LQKENI. The CDR3 is 15 amino acids. The V end lost 0 bases, the J end lost 5 bases, and 8 bases lay between the germline ends. The CDR3 is CASSPPGRDNSPLHF. The CDR3 DNA is TGTGCCAGCTCACCACCGGGACGGGATAATTCACCCCTCCACTTT.

J is TRBJ1-1 and V is TRBV28; D might be TRBD1 (5 bases). The CDR3 has 14 amino acids. V was cut by 6 bases and J by 2 bases, with 13 bases left in between. CDR1 MDHEN and CDR2 SYDVKM come from the germline V gene. The CDR3 DNA sequence: TGTGCCAGCAGGGGGGTTTATCTTAACACTGAAGCTTTCTTT. Translation gives CASRGVYLNTEAFF.

The gene calls are TRBV7-2 and TRBJ1-1; the D gene is possibly TRBD1 (5 bases). This CDR3 contains 13 residues. The germline V gene has CDR1 SGHTA and CDR2 FQGNSA. The ends were cut back, 2 bases at V and 9 bases at J, with 13 bases in the middle. CDR3: CASSLQGGVKAFF. The DNA of the CDR3 is TGTGCCAGCAGCTTACAGGGTGGAGTTAAAGCTTTCTTT.

The rearrangement joins TRBV11-2 to TRBJ1-2; D is possibly TRBD1 (6 bases). Looked up from germline, CDR1 is SGHAT and CDR2 is FQNNGV. The CDR3 contains 15 residues. Trimming removed 1 base at V and 4 bases at J, with 13 bases between. CDR3 amino acids: CASSLGRGPTYGYTF. CDR3 sequence (DNA): TGTGCCAGCAGCTTAGGCAGGGGACCTACCTATGGCTACACCTTC.

This chain links TRBV7-2 with TRBJ2-3; TRBD2 aligns across 16 bases. Germline CDR1 and CDR2: SGHTA and FQGNSA. V gave up 5 bases and J gave up 4 bases; unmatched junction bases: 6. This CDR3 region has 17 residues. The CDR3 protein is CASSPGTSGGAADTQYF. CDR3 DNA: TGTGCCAGCAGCCCGGGGACTAGCGGGGGGGCGGCAGATACGCAGTATTTT.

This clone was detected only once. The gene calls are TRBV5-6 and TRBJ1-2; D perhaps matches TRBD1 (6 bases). The CDR3 has 14 residues. Germline values: CDR1 SGHDT, CDR2 YYEEEE. The V gene lost 0 bases and the J gene lost 4 bases, with 10 bases spanning the gap. CDR3 bases: TGTGCCAGCAGCTTGGGTGGACAGATCTATGGCTACACCTTC. This encodes CASSLGGQIYGYTF.

This clone was picked up one time. The rearrangement joins TRBV7-9 to TRBJ1-2; a weak D match, TRBD1 (5 bases). The germline gives CDR1 SEHNR, CDR2 FQNEAQ (reference sequence). V lost 4 bases to trimming and J lost 7 bases, with 19 bases between them. This CDR3 is 15 amino acids long. CDR3 protein: CASSSPFGPGGGYTF. CDR3 DNA sequence: TGTGCCAGCAGCTCTCCATTTGGGCCCGGGGGTGGCTACACCTTC.

The chain combines TRBV5-6 with TRBJ1-2; D not resolved. CDR1 and CDR2 from the germline V gene are SGHDT and YYEEEE. V gave up 2 bases and J gave up 0 bases, with 5 bases separating them. CDR3 size: 13 residues. This CDR3 is CASSFRSNYGYTF. CDR3 coding DNA: TGTGCCAGCAGCTTTAGGTCTAACTATGGCTACACCTTC.

This clone has a single count. The rearrangement links TRBV10-3 to TRBJ1-5, with D maybe TRBD1 (6 bases). Germline CDR1 reads ENHRY; CDR2 reads SYGVKD. V was pared by 6 bases and J by 3 bases, with 9 bases between. CDR3 length: 13 amino acids. CDR3 bases: TGTGCCATCAGGAGGACAGTCAATCAGCCCCAGCATTTT. Its translation is CAIRRTVNQPQHF.

V is TRBV7-9 and J is TRBJ1-3; D call uncertain. This CDR3 has 14 amino acids. V shed 5 bases and J shed 0 bases, with 8 bases lying between them. CDR1 and CDR2 from the germline V gene are SEHNR and FQNEAQ (reference sequence). The CDR3: CASSLTSSGNTIYF. CDR3 DNA: TGTGCCAGCAGCCTAACGAGCTCTGGAAACACCATATATTTT.

The V gene is TRBV3-1 (or the pseudogene TRBV3-2), the J gene TRBJ1-5; D may be TRBD1 (5 bases). CDR1 LGHDT and CDR2 YNNKEL come from the germline V gene (reference sequence). Trimming removed 5 bases from V and 4 bases from J, with 9 bases in between. The CDR3 is 13 residues long. The CDR3 region is CASSNGGNQPQHF. CDR3 DNA: TGTGCCAGCAGCAACGGGGGTAATCAGCCCCAGCATTTT.

The chain uses TRBV10-2 and TRBJ1-1, with TRBD1 identical over 7 bases. From germline, CDR1 is WSHSY and CDR2 SAAADI. CDR3 length: 16 residues. With 0 bases clipped from V and 3 bases from J, the junction kept 7 bases outside the gene matches. The CDR3 region is CASSESVGQGDTEAFF. Written as DNA, the CDR3 is TGCGCCAGCAGTGAGTCCGTGGGGCAGGGGGACACTGAAGCTTTCTTT.

The chain is built from TRBV15 and TRBJ2-7; a possible D gene is TRBD1 (6 bases). Trimming shortened V by 4 bases and J by 3 bases, and 19 bases separated the two germline ends. The CDR3 spans 16 residues. Germline V gives CDR1 LNHNV, CDR2 YYDKDF (reference sequence). The CDR3 DNA reads as TGTGCCACCAGCATCCAGACAGGTCCGTCGGGCTACGAGCAGTACTTC. It encodes CATSIQTGPSGYEQYF.

The chain joins TRBV24-1 to TRBJ2-7; D possibly corresponds to TRBD2 (6 bases). Per the germline V gene, CDR1 is KGHDR and CDR2 is SFDVKD. V lost 5 bases to trimming and J lost 6 bases, with 13 bases between them. CDR3 length equals 13 residues. This chain's CDR3 is CATSAKTSGEQYF. The CDR3, as DNA: TGTGCCACCAGTGCCAAGACTAGTGGCGAGCAGTACTTC.